This note documents a single T cell receptor beta chain sequence. This clonotype is deemed medium-sized (0.01 to 0.1%). What antigen it recognizes has not been identified. It has no much larger one-base neighbor in the sample; base qualities were not kept. This record belongs to a study of T and B cells in COVID-19 patients (dated by TCRdb to about 2020). About the full investigation: In this study, adaptive immunity was profiled in COVID-19 patients who either had active infection or had recovered, using TRB and IGH repertoire sequencing of peripheral blood. A recovered cohort included over 15 patients who provided roughly 22 samples, and most of these patients had mild to moderate COVID-19 treated on an outpatient basis. Patients in the recovered cohort had a median age of around 34 years, compared with more than 60 years for patients in the active-infection cohort. In the active-infection cohort, about 65% of the roughly 20 patients were critically ill and required mechanical ventilation or ECMO. In the active-infection cohort, about 90% of the roughly 20 patients had comorbidities linked to unfavorable COVID-19 outcome. The TCR and BCR sequence repository comprised roughly 35 patients and approximately 64 time points, with over 7 million TCR sequences analysed. A couple of patients were included in both the recovered and active cohorts because samples were available from active disease and after recovery. Repertoire analyses used an age-matched reference group of approximately 40 healthy donors who were negative for COVID-19 antibodies as the comparison. As many as 9 follow-up blood samples were taken per patient, and some of the samples covered different disease stages within the same individual.

V is shortened by 6 bases, J by 3 bases, and the region joining them spans 22 bases. The CDR3 measures 17 amino acids from cysteine to phenylalanine. This entry keeps only the CDR3 DNA: 51 bases, framed from base 1. General findings and caveats noted by the study authors: A total of 2,200 or so TCR clusters were exclusive to the recovered cohort, and 31 of those clusters were low-pGen clusters. In patients with COVID-19, the usage of TRBV/TRBJ genes was reported to be strongly skewed. Specific T cell subsets (CD4+/Treg/CD8+) and sorted SARS-CoV-2-responsive or tetramer+ T cells had not yet been sequenced, and the corresponding sequencing experiments were ongoing. TRB repertoires were found to be highly clonal in active COVID-19, whereas diversity and richness at recovery were found to rise above healthy donor levels. Blood samples obtained from mildly ill patients during symptoms, as well as early samples obtained from severe cases, were available only in scarce numbers. The cohort was judged too small for assessing how HLA contributes to COVID-19 susceptibility or severity. It was stated that prospective validation of the reported TCR clusters was required before the clusters could be put to clinical use.

TRB repertoires were amplified from 250-500 ng of genomic DNA extracted from blood. This sample was sequenced with an Illumina MiSeq. TRB rearrangements were amplified by multiplex PCR with BIOMED2 TRB-A/B primer pools. Illumina-compatible adapters and 7-nucleotide sample barcodes were attached to the amplicons through two consecutive PCRs. Phusion HS II polymerase was used for all library PCRs. Amplicons were purified from gel with the NucleoSpin Gel and PCR Clean-up kit, quantified on Qubit, and pooled at about 4 nM. Before Illumina next-generation sequencing, the quality of the amplicon pool was assessed on an Agilent 2100 Bioanalyzer. The original pipeline was this. Annotation of TRB rearrangements was done in MiXCR 3.0.8 with the default MiXCR reference library. Non-productive reads and sequences with fewer than 2 reads were removed, and each unique CDR3 nucleotide sequence was counted as one clone. Clonality, diversity, richness and V-J gene usage were computed in R 3.5.1. GLIPH2 was used to cluster TCRs based on CDR3 similarity, and OLGA was used to calculate the generation probabilities. Only GLIPH2 clusters with at least four unique TCR clonotypes present in at least three individuals were retained. The public reads were quality trimmed at Q25 with fastp and then assembled into clones with MiXCR by TCRdb, keeping productive beta chains. Entries are consolidated by CDR3 protein sequence, retaining the most common genes and DNA. In this record, the V and J calls reflect TCRdb's handling and not the investigators' own analysis. The sample contains a few thousand distinct CDR3 sequences, roughly 23% of them found a single time. The top ten clonotypes cover approximately 3.4% of the sample.

The source is a human donor with active COVID-19. The chain couples TRBV12-3 or TRBV12-4 to TRBJ2-3, and TRBD2 may be the D gene, going by 6 matching bases. Sequenced sample: blood. The CDR3 protein: CASRTGAGPLGTDTQYF. DNA sequence: TGTGCCAGCAGGACGGGAGCAGGACCCTTGGGAACAGATACGCAGTATTTT.